This TCR beta chain was identified in a study of a mutant IDH1 vaccine in newly diagnosed glioma. Study-wide background: Treatment recipients were approximately 60% male and around 40% female, and their mean age was about 40 years. It was radiotherapy, temozolomide, or both that patients received previously, with most receiving both.

To note about this clone: As yet, its antigen is unknown.

Specified time point: baseline, week 1 (first vaccination visit). As for treatment: pre-vaccination baseline after standard-of-care therapy. New IDH1-mutant, ATRX-lost WHO grade 3 or 4 astrocytomas occurred in donors. Assay used: immunoSEQ multiplex PCR; TCRdb lists only in-frame clones, some missing. This sample yields 20,000 or so clones, of which around 82% are seen a single time; around 5.8% belongs to the top ten. Whole-study findings and limits: Most patients, 90% to 95%, showed vaccine-induced immune responses.

The V and J ends lost 2 bases and 6 bases respectively, with 10 bases between them. The CDR3 has 13 amino acids. Per the germline V gene, CDR1 is SGHRS and CDR2 is YFSETQ. V gene TRBV5-1 combines with J gene TRBJ2-3; possible D gene TRBD1, 5 bases. The TCR sequence derives from a man aged 35 to 55 with glioma. Specimen: PBMCs, collected from a glioma patient treated with radiotherapy, temozolomide or both. The CDR3: CASSFRVSDTQYF. DNA of the CDR3: TGCGCCAGCAGCTTCAGGGTTTCCGATACGCAGTATTTT.